Sequencing of this T cell receptor beta chain was carried out in a study of CD8 T cells in Susac syndrome. Study observations and caveats: The study recognized that the number of individuals in its TCR sequencing and HLA analysis was relatively small.

Concerning this clonotype: Its antigen is not known.

Each multiple sclerosis control was a treatment-naive patient with relapsing-remitting disease that was either stable or active. FACS enriched CD8+ TEMRA cells, while bulk CD8+ and CD4+ were negatively isolated. Random hexamers were used to reverse transcribe an amount of roughly 0.45 to 1 ug RNA. The CDR3 of TCR beta was amplified by immunoSEQ multiplex PCR across 54 Vbeta and 13 Jbeta. In TCRdb, the immunoSEQ multiplex PCR reads were re-called with MiXCR into one record per CDR3 protein. The sample comprises some 160,000 distinct CDR3 sequences, around 95% of which are singletons, and around 0.16% rests with the top ten. Sequencing was carried out using CD8+ T cells from PBMCs. The TCR comes from a human donor with multiple sclerosis.

In nucleotides, the CDR3 is TGCAGCGTTGCCGGGACTAGCGGATTCACAGATACGCAGTATTTT. Translation: CSVAGTSGFTDTQYF. The chain uses TRBV29-1 and TRBJ2-3, with 11 bases matching TRBD2. The J segment lost 2 bases and the V segment lost 4 bases, leaving 5 bases of the junction unmatched. The CDR3 has 15 residues. CDR1 is SQVTM and CDR2 is ANQGSEA in the germline V gene.